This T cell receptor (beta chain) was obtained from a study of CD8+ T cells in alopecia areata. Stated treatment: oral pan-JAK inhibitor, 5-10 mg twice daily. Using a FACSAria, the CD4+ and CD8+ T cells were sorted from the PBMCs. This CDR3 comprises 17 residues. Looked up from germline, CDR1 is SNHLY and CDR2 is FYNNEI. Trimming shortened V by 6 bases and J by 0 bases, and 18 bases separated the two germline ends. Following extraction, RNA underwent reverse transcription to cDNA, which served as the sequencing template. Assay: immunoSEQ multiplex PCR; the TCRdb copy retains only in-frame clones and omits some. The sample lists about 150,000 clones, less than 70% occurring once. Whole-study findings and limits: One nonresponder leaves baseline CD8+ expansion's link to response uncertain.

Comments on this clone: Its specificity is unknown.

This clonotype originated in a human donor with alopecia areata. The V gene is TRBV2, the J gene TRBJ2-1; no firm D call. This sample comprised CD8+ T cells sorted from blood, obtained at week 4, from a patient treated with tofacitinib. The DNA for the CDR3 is TGTGCCAGCAGCTATGAAGACGTCAGAAGCTCCTACAATGAGCAGTTCTTC. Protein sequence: CASSYEDVRSSYNEQFF.